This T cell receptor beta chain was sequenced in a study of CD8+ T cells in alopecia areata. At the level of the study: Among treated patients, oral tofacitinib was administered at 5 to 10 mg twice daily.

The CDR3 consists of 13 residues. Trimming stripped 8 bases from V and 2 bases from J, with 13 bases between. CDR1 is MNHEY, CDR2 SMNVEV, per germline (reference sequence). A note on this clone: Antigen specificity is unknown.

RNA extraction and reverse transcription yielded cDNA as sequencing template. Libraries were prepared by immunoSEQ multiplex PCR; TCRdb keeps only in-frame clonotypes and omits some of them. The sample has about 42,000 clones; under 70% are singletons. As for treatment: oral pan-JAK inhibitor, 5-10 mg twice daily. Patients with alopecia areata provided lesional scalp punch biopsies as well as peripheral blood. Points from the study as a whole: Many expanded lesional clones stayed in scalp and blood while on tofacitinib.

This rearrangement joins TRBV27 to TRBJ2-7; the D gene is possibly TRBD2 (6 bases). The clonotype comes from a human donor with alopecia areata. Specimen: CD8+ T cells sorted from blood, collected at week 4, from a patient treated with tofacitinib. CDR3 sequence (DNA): TGTGCCAGCTTGGGACTGAACACCTACGAGCAGTACTTC. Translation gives CASLGLNTYEQYF.